Presented here are 12 T cell receptor beta chains from one specimen sequenced in a study of blood T cells in healthy people across ages (dated by TCRdb to between 2014 and 2017). Libraries were constructed by 5' RACE. The sequencer was an Illumina HiSeq 2500. A second PCR of roughly 7 to 11 cycles was performed with a sample-barcoded 5' primer and a J-beta primer mix. TCRdb itself trimmed the public reads at Q25 with fastp, ran MiXCR and retained productive beta chains. Every entry covers one CDR3 protein and lists the most common genes and DNA from its rows. The sample profile shows some 370,000 distinct CDR3 sequences; more than 45% of them were found once. The ten largest make up 45% to 55% of the sample. The sequencing input was blood. These receptors originate from a man aged 55 to 70 in good health.

V gene TRBV9 combines with J gene TRBJ2-3; D possibly corresponds to TRBD2 (5 bases). This CDR3 is 14 amino acids long. V lost 4 bases and J 5 bases, leaving 14 bases between the germline ends. The germline CDR1 and CDR2 sequences are SGDLS and YYNGEE. CDR3 loop: CASSTAWAGDTQYF. The CDR3 DNA is TGTGCCAGCAGCACCGCGTGGGCGGGAGATACGCAGTATTTT. Full variable domain (rest looked up from reference TRBV9 and TRBJ2-3): DSGVTQTPKHLITATGQRVTLRCSPRSGDLSVYWYQQSLDQGLQFLIQYYNGEERAKGNILERFSAQQFPDLHSELNLSSLELGDSALYFCASSTAWAGDTQYFGPGTRLTVL.

The rearrangement links TRBV28 to TRBJ2-3; D unresolved. Per the germline V gene, CDR1 is MDHEN and CDR2 is SYDVKM. V was pared by 5 bases and J by 0 bases, with 12 bases between. The CDR3 is 15 residues long. CDR3 DNA: TGTGCCAGCAGTCCCCCTAGTCTTAGCACAGATACGCAGTATTTT. Its translation: CASSPPSLSTDTQYF.

This chain links TRBV20-1 with TRBJ1-2; D is ambiguous. Germline CDR1 DFQATT, CDR2 SNEGSKA (reference sequence). CDR3 size: 14 residues. Trimming removed 0 bases at V and 6 bases at J, with 14 bases between. The CDR3 loop is CSARDRVSADGYTF. CDR3 coding DNA: TGCAGTGCTAGAGATAGGGTTTCGGCGGATGGCTACACCTTC.

The chain has TRBV7-9 and TRBJ2-5, with unresolved D. The CDR3 is 12 amino acids. The V gene's germline CDR1 is SEHNR and CDR2 FQNEAQ (reference sequence). Trimming shortened V by 3 bases and J by 11 bases, and 13 bases separated the two germline ends. The CDR3 bases are TGTGCCAGCAGCTTTGAAACTACGAAGCAGTACTTC. Amino acid sequence: CASSFETTKQYF.

The chain links TRBV7-9 to TRBJ2-3; D uncertain. Trimming cost V 5 bases and J 2 bases, with 11 bases left between them. This CDR3 is built from 14 residues. Germline V gives CDR1 SEHNR, CDR2 FQNEAQ (reference sequence). CDR3 sequence (DNA): TGTGCCAGCAGCACGGGCAGCGACACAGATACGCAGTATTTT. This codes for CASSTGSDTDTQYF.

This clonotype has only a few counts. This chain connects TRBV11-2 to TRBJ2-5; 12 positions match TRBD2. The germline V gene has CDR1 SGHAT and CDR2 FQNNGV. The ends lost 2 bases at V and 11 bases at J; junction bases unmatched: 12. There are 16 residues in the CDR3. CDR3 in amino acids: CASSLPGTSGSFRQYF. In DNA, the CDR3 is TGTGCCAGCAGCTTACCAGGGACTAGCGGGTCGTTTAGGCAGTACTTC.

The J gene is TRBJ2-5, the V gene TRBV7-2; 9 nucleotides match TRBD2. This CDR3 comprises 17 residues. The trim removed 4 bases at V and 11 bases at J, leaving 20 bases unmatched. Germline assignment: CDR1 SGHTA and CDR2 FQGNSA. As DNA, the CDR3 is TGTGCCAGCAGCTCAAACCCCTCGGGACTAGCCCCTAATGAGCAGTACTTC. This translates into CASSSNPSGLAPNEQYF.

This clonotype was detected many times. The chain is built from TRBV6-5 and TRBJ2-5, with D unclear. Germline assignment: CDR1 MNHEY and CDR2 SVGAGI. V was trimmed by 0 bases and J by 1 base, leaving 6 bases between them. CDR3 size: 14 residues. CDR3 residues: CASSYSGTQETQYF. The CDR3 nucleotides read TGTGCCAGCAGTTACTCGGGCACCCAAGAGACCCAGTACTTC.

The chain links TRBV9 to TRBJ2-2; TRBD2 aligns across 7 bases. This CDR3 comprises 17 residues. CDR1 is SGDLS and CDR2 is YYNGEE in the germline V gene. The trim removed 0 bases at V and 0 bases at J, leaving 5 bases unmatched. CDR3 sequence: CASSVAPSGTNTGELFF. The CDR3 DNA reads TGTGCCAGCAGCGTAGCTCCTAGCGGCACGAACACCGGGGAGCTGTTTTTT.

This clonotype has ten or more counts. This sequence joins TRBV12-3 or TRBV12-4 and TRBJ2-1; 7 bases agree with TRBD2. This CDR3 contains 16 residues. The V segment lost 2 bases and the J segment 6 bases; nucleotides outside the gene matches: 10. The CDR3: CASSLRIAGETNEQFF. CDR3 sequence (DNA): TGTGCCAGCAGTTTAAGGATCGCGGGGGAGACCAATGAGCAGTTCTTC.

This clonotype occurred a few times. The CDR3: CASSPTRGGLGLFF. The CDR3 nucleotides read TGTGCCAGCAGCCCGACGAGGGGTGGGTTAGGACTGTTTTTT. The V and J genes are TRBV4-2 and TRBJ1-4; D perhaps matches TRBD1 (5 bases). V dropped 4 bases and J dropped 13 bases, with 19 bases sitting between them. The length of the CDR3 is 14 residues. CDR1 is LGHNA, CDR2 YNFKEQ, per germline.

There are many counts of this clonotype. The chain joins TRBV6-2 or TRBV6-3 to TRBJ2-2; D unclear. The V end lost 5 bases, the J end lost 2 bases, and 3 bases lay between the germline ends. The germline gives CDR1 MNHEY, CDR2 SVGEGT. The CDR3 runs to 12 residues. The CDR3 reads CASSSNTGELFF. The CDR3 nucleotides are TGTGCCAGCAGTAGTAACACCGGGGAGCTGTTTTTT.